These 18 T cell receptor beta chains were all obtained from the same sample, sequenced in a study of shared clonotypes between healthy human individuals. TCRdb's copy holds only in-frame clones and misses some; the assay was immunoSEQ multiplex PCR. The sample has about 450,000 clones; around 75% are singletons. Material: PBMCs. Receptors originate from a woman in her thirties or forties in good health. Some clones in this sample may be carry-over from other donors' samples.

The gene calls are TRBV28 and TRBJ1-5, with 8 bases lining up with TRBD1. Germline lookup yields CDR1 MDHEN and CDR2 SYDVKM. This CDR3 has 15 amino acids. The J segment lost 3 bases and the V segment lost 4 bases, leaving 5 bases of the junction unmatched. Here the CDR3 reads CASSSSGQDNQPQHF. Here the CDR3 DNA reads TGTGCCAGCAGTTCCTCGGGACAGGACAATCAGCCCCAGCATTTT.

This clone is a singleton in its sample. The CDR3 reads CASSQDFGDRDYGYTF. The CDR3 bases are TGTGCCAGCAGCCAAGACTTTGGGGACAGGGATTATGGCTACACCTTC. J is TRBJ1-2 and V is TRBV5-4, with 9 positions matching TRBD1. The CDR3 is 16 residues long. Looked up from germline, CDR1 is SGHNT and CDR2 is YYREEE (reference sequence). V gave up 4 bases and J gave up 5 bases; unmatched junction bases: 12.

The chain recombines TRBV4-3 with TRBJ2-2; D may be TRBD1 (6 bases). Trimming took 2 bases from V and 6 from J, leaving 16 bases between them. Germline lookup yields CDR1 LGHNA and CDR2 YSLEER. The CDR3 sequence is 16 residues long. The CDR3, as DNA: TGCGCCAGCAGCCAAAACCCGGACAGCCTGGCCGGGGAGCTGTTTTTT. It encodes CASSQNPDSLAGELFF.

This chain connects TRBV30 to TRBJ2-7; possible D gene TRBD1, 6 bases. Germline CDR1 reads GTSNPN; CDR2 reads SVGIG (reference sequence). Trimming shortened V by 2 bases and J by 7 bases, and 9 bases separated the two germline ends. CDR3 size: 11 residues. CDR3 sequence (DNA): TGTGCCTGGAGTCAAGACAGGGAGCAGTACTTC. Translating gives CAWSQDREQYF.

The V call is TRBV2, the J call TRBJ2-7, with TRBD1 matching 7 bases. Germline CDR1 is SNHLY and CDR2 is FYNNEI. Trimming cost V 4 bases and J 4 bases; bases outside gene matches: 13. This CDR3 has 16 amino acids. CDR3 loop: CASSVGDSSVGYEQYF. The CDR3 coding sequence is TGTGCCAGCAGTGTCGGGGACAGCTCGGTGGGATACGAGCAGTACTTC.

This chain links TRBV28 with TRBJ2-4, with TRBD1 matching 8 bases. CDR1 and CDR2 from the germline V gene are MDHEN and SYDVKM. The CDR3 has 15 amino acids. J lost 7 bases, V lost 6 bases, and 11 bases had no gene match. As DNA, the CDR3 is TGTGCCAGCAGCCTGGGACAGGCACTTAGGAACATTCAGTACTTC. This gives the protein CASSLGQALRNIQYF. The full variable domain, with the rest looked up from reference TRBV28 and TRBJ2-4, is DVKVTQSSRYLVKRTGEKVFLECVQDMDHENMFWYRQDPGLGLRLIYFSYDVKMKEKGDIPEGYSVSREKKERFSLILESASTNQTSMYLCASSLGQALRNIQYFGAGTRLSVL.

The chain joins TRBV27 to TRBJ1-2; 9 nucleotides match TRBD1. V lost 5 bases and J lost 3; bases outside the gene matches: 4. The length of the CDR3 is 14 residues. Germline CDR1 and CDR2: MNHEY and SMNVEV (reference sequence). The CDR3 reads CASSTTGGDYGYTF. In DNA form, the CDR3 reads TGTGCCAGCAGTACCACAGGGGGCGACTATGGCTACACCTTC.

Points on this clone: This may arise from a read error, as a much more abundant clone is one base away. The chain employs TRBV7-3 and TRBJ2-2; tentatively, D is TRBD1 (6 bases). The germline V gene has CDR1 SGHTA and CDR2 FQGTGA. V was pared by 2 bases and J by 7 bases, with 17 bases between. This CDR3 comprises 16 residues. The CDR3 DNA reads TGTGCCAGCAGCTTAGCTGCTGTCGCCAGGGGCGGGGAGCTGTTTTTT. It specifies CASSLAAVARGGELFF.

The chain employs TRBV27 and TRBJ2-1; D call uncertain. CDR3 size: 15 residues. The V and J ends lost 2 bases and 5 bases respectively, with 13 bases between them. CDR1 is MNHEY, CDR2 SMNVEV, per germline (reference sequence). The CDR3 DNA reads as TGTGCCAGCAGTTTACTAGGCCAGGCGAACAATGAGCAGTTCTTC. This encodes CASSLLGQANNEQFF.

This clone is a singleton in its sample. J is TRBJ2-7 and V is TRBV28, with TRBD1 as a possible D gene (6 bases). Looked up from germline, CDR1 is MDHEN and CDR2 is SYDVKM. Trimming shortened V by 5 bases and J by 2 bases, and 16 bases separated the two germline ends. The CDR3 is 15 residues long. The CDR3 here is CASSPIRDNPYEQYF. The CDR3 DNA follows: TGTGCCAGCAGTCCAATCCGGGACAACCCCTACGAGCAGTACTTC.

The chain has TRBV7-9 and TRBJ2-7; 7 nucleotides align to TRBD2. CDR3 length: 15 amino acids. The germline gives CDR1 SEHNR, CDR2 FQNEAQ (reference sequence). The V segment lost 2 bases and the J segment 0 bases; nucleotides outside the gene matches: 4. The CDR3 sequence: CASSLMSSGSYEQYF. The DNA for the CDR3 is TGTGCCAGCAGCTTAATGTCTAGCGGCTCCTACGAGCAGTACTTC.

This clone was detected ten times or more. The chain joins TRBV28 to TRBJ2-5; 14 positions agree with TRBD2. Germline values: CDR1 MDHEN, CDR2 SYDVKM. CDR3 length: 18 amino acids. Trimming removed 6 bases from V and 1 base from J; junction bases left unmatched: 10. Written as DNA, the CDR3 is TGTGCCAGCAGCCCGGGACTAGCGGGAGCTTCAGCCCAAGAGACCCAGTACTTC. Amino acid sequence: CASSPGLAGASAQETQYF.

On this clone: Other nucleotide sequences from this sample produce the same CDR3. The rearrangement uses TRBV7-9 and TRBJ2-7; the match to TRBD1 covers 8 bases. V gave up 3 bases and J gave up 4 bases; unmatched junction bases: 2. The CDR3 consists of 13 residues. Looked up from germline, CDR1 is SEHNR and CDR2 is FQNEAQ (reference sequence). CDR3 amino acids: CASSLGTGYEQYF. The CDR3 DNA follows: TGTGCCAGCAGCTTGGGGACAGGATACGAGCAGTACTTC. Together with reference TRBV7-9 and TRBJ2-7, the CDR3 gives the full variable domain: DTGVSQNPRHKITKRGQNVTFRCDPISEHNRLYWYRQTLGQGPEFLTYFQNEAQLEKSRLLSDRFSAERPKGSFSTLEIQRTEQGDSAMYLCASSLGTGYEQYFGPGTRLTVT.

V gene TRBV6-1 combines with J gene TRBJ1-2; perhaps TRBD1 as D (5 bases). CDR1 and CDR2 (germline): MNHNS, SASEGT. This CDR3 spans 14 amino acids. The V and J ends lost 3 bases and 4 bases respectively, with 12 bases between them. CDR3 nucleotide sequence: TGTGCCAGCAGTGAGTTTTTGGGGCCCTATGGCTACACCTTC. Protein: CASSEFLGPYGYTF.

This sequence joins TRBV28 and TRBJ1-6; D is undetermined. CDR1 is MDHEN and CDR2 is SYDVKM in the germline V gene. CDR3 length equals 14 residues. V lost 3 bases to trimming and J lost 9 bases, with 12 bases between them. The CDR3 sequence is CASSFSLAASPLHF. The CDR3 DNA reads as TGTGCCAGCAGTTTTTCTCTGGCAGCTTCACCCCTCCACTTT.

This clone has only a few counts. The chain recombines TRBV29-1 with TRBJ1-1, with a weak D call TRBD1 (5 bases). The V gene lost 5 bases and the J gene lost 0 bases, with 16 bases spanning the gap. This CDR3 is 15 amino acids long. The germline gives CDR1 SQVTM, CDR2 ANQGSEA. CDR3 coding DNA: TGCAGCGTTCTCGAGGCAGGGAGAATGAACACTGAAGCTTTCTTT. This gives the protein CSVLEAGRMNTEAFF.

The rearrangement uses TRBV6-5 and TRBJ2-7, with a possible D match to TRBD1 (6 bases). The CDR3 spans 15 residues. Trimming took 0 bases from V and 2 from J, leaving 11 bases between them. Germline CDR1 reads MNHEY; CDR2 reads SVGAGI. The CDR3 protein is CASSYSETGAYEQYF. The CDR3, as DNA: TGTGCCAGCAGTTACTCTGAGACAGGAGCCTACGAGCAGTACTTC.

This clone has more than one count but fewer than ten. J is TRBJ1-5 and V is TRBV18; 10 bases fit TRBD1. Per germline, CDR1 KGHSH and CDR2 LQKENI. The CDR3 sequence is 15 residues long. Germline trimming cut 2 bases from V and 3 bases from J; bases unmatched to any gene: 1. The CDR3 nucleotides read TGTGCCAGCTCACCAGGGACAGGGGACAATCAGCCCCAGCATTTT. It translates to CASSPGTGDNQPQHF.